This T cell receptor beta chain was identified in a study of T cell responses to AZD1222 COVID-19 vaccine. Overall study results and limits: Only 5 or 6 AZD1222 recipients were seropositive at baseline. A mostly white British donor set with more females was recruited, and clonal diversity was possibly underestimated. Spike-wide vaccine-associated CD4 TCRs dominated at 160-218 and 743-854.

This table comes from immunoSEQ multiplex PCR, and its TCRdb copy is limited to in-frame clones, with some not included. The sample consists of some 200,000 clones, 90% to 95% of them appearing once. The ends were cut back, 7 bases at V and 1 base at J, with 10 bases in the middle. Germline V gives CDR1 KGHDR, CDR2 SFDVKD. The length of the CDR3 is 14 residues. A word on this clone: Its antigen is still unknown.

Pooling covered second doses at about 4 or about 12 weeks. This TCR was recovered from an adult who received the AZD1222 COVID-19 vaccine. The chain employs TRBV24-1 and TRBJ1-5; no clear D. This sample comprised peripheral blood, obtained 28 days after the second AZD1222 dose. The DNA of the CDR3 is TGTGCCACCAGGGGGATTGGGAGCAATCAGCCCCAGCATTTT. Translation: CATRGIGSNQPQHF.